The 32 T cell receptor beta chains listed next were all sequenced from one sample in a study of T cell clonality in common variable immunodeficiency. General study points: Common variable immunodeficiency TCR beta sequences reportedly had fewer deletions and N-nucleotide insertions.

Assay: immunoSEQ multiplex PCR; the TCRdb copy retains only in-frame clones and omits some. This sample carries 4,000 to 6,500 clones, none of them present only once. These receptors have no known antigen. Sequenced: peripheral blood mononuclear cells. Receptor source: a human donor with common variable immunodeficiency.

A word on this clone: The read ends 3 residues shy of where the CDR3 ends; the end is completed using the germline J gene. The genes are TRBV7-7 and TRBJ2-1; TRBD1 matches 7 bases. Germline CDR1 is SSHAT and CDR2 is FNYEAQ (reference sequence). There are 15 residues in the CDR3. V trimming: 5 bases; J trimming: 1 base; junction bases outside the gene matches: 5. The covered CDR3 bases are TGTGCCAGCAGCCAGACAGGGTCTTCCTACAATGAG. Translated: CASSQTGSSYNE. The full CDR3 protein is CASSQTGSSYNEQFF.

This clone was recorded many times. The read ends 3 residues before the CDR3 terminus; that terminus is restored from the germline J gene. J is TRBJ2-7 and V is TRBV29-1, with 11 bases fitting TRBD1. V lost 4 bases and J lost 4; bases outside the gene matches: 6. Germline CDR1 and CDR2: SQVTM and ANQGSEA. CDR3 length: 14 residues. This CDR3 reads CSVATGQGVYEQYF. The CDR3 bases that were read are TGCAGCGTTGCTACGGGACAGGGGGTTTACGAG.

The sample holds many counts of this clone. Read data end 3 residues before the CDR3 end; the end is taken from the germline J gene. This chain joins TRBV18 and TRBJ2-2; weak D call: TRBD1 (6 bases). The length of the CDR3 is 15 residues. In germline, CDR1 is KGHSH, CDR2 LQKENI. Trimming cost V 3 bases and J 0 bases, with 8 bases left between them. The DNA read from the CDR3 is TGTGCCAGCTCACCCTCAGGGGCGAACACCGGGGAG. Translating it yields CASSPSGANTGE. The CDR3 in its entirety is CASSPSGANTGELFF.

This clone was detected a few times. The read comes to an end 3 residues before the CDR3 does, leaving the germline J gene to fill in the end. The rearrangement uses TRBV6-1 and TRBJ2-1; TRBD2 agrees at 10 bases. The CDR3 extends over 16 amino acids. CDR1 and CDR2 from the germline V gene are MNHNS and SASEGT. The ends lost 1 base at V and 8 bases at J; junction bases unmatched: 8. CDR3 in amino acids: CASSEVASGSIYEQFF. The sequenced CDR3 bases are TGTGCCAGCAGTGAAGTGGCTAGCGGGAGTATCTATGAG.

In this sample, this clone turned up a few times. The CDR3 goes on 3 residues after the read ends, and that part is filled in from the germline J gene. The V gene is TRBV18, the J gene TRBJ1-5; TRBD1 matches 10 bases. Germline lookup yields CDR1 KGHSH and CDR2 LQKENI. CDR3 size: 15 residues. The junction had 4 bases not matched to a gene; V was cut back by 3 bases and J by 5 bases. The CDR3: CASSPGQGFDQPQHF. The sequenced CDR3 bases are TGTGCCAGCTCACCGGGACAGGGGTTCGATCAGCCC.

Remarks on this clone: The CDR3 end lies 3 residues beyond the end of the read and is filled in from the germline J gene. The sample contains more than one DNA sequence encoding this CDR3. The chain employs TRBV7-8 and TRBJ1-5, with 8 bases matching TRBD1. V shed 3 bases and J 1 base; nucleotides not matched to a gene: 2. From germline, CDR1 is SGHVS and CDR2 FQNEAQ. The CDR3 spans 15 residues. The sequenced CDR3 bases are TGTGCCAGCAGCTTGGACAGGGTAAGCAATCAGCCC. Translating gives CASSLDRVSNQP. The entire CDR3 is CASSLDRVSNQPQHF.

A note on this clone: The sequence runs out 3 residues before the end of the CDR3; the remainder is reconstructed from the germline J gene. V and J are TRBV19 and TRBJ1-1; 9 nucleotides line up with TRBD1. The CDR3 spans 13 residues. The V gene's germline CDR1 is LNHDA and CDR2 SQIVND (reference sequence). Unmatched junction bases numbered 2, after V lost 3 bases and J lost 6 bases. Partial CDR3 DNA: TGTGCCAGTAGTATCTGGACAGGGGCTGAA. This sequence encodes CASSIWTGAE. The full CDR3 protein is CASSIWTGAEAFF.

The sample holds many counts of this clone. The CDR3 protein is CASSIWTGTEAFF. CDR3 DNA, as far as it was read: TGTGCCAGTAGTATTTGGACTGGGACTGAA. The chain joins TRBV19 to TRBJ1-1, with D unresolved. Coverage ceases 3 residues before the CDR3 finishes, and the germline J gene fills in the end. This CDR3 is 13 amino acids long. V lost 3 bases, J lost 5 bases, and 10 bases lay in between. Germline V gives CDR1 LNHDA, CDR2 SQIVND (reference sequence). The full variable domain, in which reference TRBV19 and TRBJ1-1 provide the parts outside the CDR3, is DGGITQSPKYLFRKEGQNVTLSCEQNLNHDAMYWYRQDPGQGLRLIYYSQIVNDFQKGDIAEGYSVSREKKESFPLTVTSAQKNPTAFYLCASSIWTGTEAFFGQGTRLTVV.

At least ten counts were recorded for this clone. The read is 3 residues too short to cover the CDR3 end, so that end is filled in from the germline J gene. The V call is TRBV5-1, the J call TRBJ1-1; D unresolved. The V gene's germline CDR1 is SGHRS and CDR2 YFSETQ. V gave up 3 bases and J gave up 4 bases, with 7 bases separating them. The CDR3 sequence is 12 residues long. CDR3 DNA (partial): TGCGCCAGCAGCTATTACGGCACTGAA. It codes for CASSYYGTE. The whole CDR3 sequence reads CASSYYGTEAFF.

On this clone: Compared with germline, one end of the junction differs, possibly owing to a read error. The read halts 3 residues ahead of the CDR3 end, with the missing end drawn from the germline J gene. This rearrangement joins TRBV11-2 to TRBJ2-7; D is uncertain. Germline V gene sequence: CDR1 SGHAT, CDR2 FQNNGV. This CDR3 is 15 amino acids long. The CDR3 loop is CVSSLIGGPTDEQYF. The DNA read from the CDR3 is TGTGTCAGCAGCTTAATCGGCGGCCCTACGGACGAG.

In regard to this clone: The CDR3 end falls 3 residues outside the read, so it is completed with the germline J gene. V and J are TRBV6-4 and TRBJ2-1; D perhaps matches TRBD1 (6 bases). The CDR3 loop spans 15 amino acids. V was trimmed by 3 bases and J by 6 bases, leaving 15 bases between them. The V gene's germline CDR1 is MRHNA and CDR2 SNTAGT. The covered CDR3 bases are TGTGCCAGCAGTGAAAACCGGGACATGCTCAATGAG. Translation: CASSENRDMLNE. The CDR3 in full is CASSENRDMLNEQFF.

The table lists this clone with a few counts. With the read ending 3 residues before the CDR3 end, the germline J gene is used to fill in that end. The rearrangement uses TRBV5-6 and TRBJ2-3, with D hard to call. Trimming took off 6 bases at V and 1 base at J, with 15 bases between the two ends. This CDR3 has 15 amino acids. Germline V CDR1 and CDR2: SGHDT, YYEEEE. The CDR3: CASTGSRIRTDTQYF. The sequenced part of the CDR3 DNA is TGTGCCAGCACCGGATCGCGGATCCGCACAGATACG.

This clone was counted a few times. The read finishes 3 residues shy of the CDR3 end, and the germline J gene is used to complete it. The rearrangement joins TRBV6-1 to TRBJ1-6, with 8 nucleotides matching TRBD1. CDR3 length equals 16 residues. V dropped 2 bases and J dropped 10; count of bases not matched to a gene: 10. Germline loops: CDR1 MNHNS, CDR2 SASEGT. The sequenced CDR3 bases are TGTGCCAGCAGTGAATTTCGGCAGGGGGCGAAATCACCC. It yields the protein CASSEFRQGAKSP. The full CDR3 sequence reads CASSEFRQGAKSPLHF.

Notes on this clone: The DNA ends 3 residues before the CDR3 does, and the rest of the CDR3 is filled in from the germline J gene. This chain uses TRBV7-2 with TRBJ2-1; 7 bases fit TRBD2. The CDR3 runs 15 residues. CDR1 and CDR2 from the germline V gene are SGHTA and FQGNSA. Unmatched junction bases numbered 6, after V lost 5 bases and J lost 2 bases. The CDR3 spells CASSTGLHTYNEQFF. The sequenced part of the CDR3 DNA is TGTGCCAGCAGCACGGGACTACACACCTACAATGAG.

About this clone itself: The CDR3 extends 3 residues past the end of the read, so its final part is completed from the germline J gene. This chain connects TRBV7-2 to TRBJ1-2; D is uncertain. V was trimmed by 3 bases and J by 0 bases, leaving 8 bases between them. The germline CDR1 and CDR2 sequences are SGHTA and FQGNSA. The CDR3 consists of 14 residues. The CDR3 reads CASSLSVTNYGYTF. Incomplete CDR3 DNA: TGTGCCAGCAGCTTGAGCGTCACTAACTATGGC. The full variable domain, with the rest looked up from reference TRBV7-2 and TRBJ1-2, is GAGVSQSPSNKVTEKGKDVELRCDPISGHTALYWYRQSLGQGLEFLIYFQGNSAPDKSGLPSDRFSAERTGGSVSTLTIQRTQQEDSAVYLCASSLSVTNYGYTFGSGTRLTVV.

This clone was detected ten times or more. The read halts 3 residues ahead of the CDR3 end, with the missing end drawn from the germline J gene. This chain uses TRBV4-2 with TRBJ2-7; tentatively, D is TRBD2 (5 bases). Trimming pared 0 bases from V and 3 bases from J, leaving 12 bases between. The CDR3 covers 15 residues. CDR1 and CDR2 from the germline V gene are LGHNA and YNFKEQ. CDR3 sequence reads: CASSQELVGRYEQYF. CDR3 DNA, as far as it was read: TGTGCCAGCAGCCAAGAACTAGTTGGCCGCTACGAG.

A remark on this clone: The read ends 3 residues shy of where the CDR3 ends; the end is completed using the germline J gene. Distinct nucleotide sequences in the sample also encode this CDR3. The J gene is TRBJ1-5, the V gene TRBV5-5; a possible D gene is TRBD1 (6 bases). The CDR3 has 15 amino acids. Germline V lookup: CDR1 SGHKS, CDR2 YYEKEE (reference sequence). Trimming left V 0 bases short and J 5 bases short, with 12 bases between. The sequenced part of the CDR3 DNA is TGTGCCAGCAGCTTGGAAACAGGGCCGTATCAGCCC. Residues: CASSLETGPYQP. The entire CDR3 sequence reads CASSLETGPYQPQHF.

A note on this clone: The CDR3 end falls 3 residues outside the read, so it is completed with the germline J gene. V is TRBV7-9 and J is TRBJ2-5, with D possibly TRBD1 on 5 matching bases. Germline loops: CDR1 SEHNR, CDR2 FQNEAQ (reference sequence). CDR3 length equals 12 residues. Trimming left V 5 bases short and J 7 bases short, with 11 bases between. CDR3 loop: CASSLDSGTQYF. CDR3 DNA (partial): TGTGCCAGCAGCCTCGACAGTGGGACC.

This clone was picked up many times. The read terminates 3 residues before the CDR3 end, so the remaining end is supplied by the germline J gene. The chain links TRBV13 to TRBJ1-6; 10 bases agree with TRBD1. The CDR3 sequence is 15 residues long. From germline, CDR1 is PRHDT and CDR2 FYEKMQ (reference sequence). This CDR3 reads CASSLGEGDRGTLHF. The part of the CDR3 DNA that was read is TGTGCCAGCAGCTTAGGCGAGGGGGACAGGGGAACC.

This clone was seen only a few times. The read finishes 3 residues shy of the CDR3 end, and the germline J gene is used to complete it. J is TRBJ1-5 and V is TRBV6-2 or TRBV6-3, with a tentative D call TRBD1 (6 bases). V lost 0 bases, J lost 8 bases, and 14 bases lay in between. Germline CDR1 reads MNHEY; CDR2 reads SVGEGT. The CDR3 contains 15 residues. The CDR3 bases that were read are TGTGCCAGCAGTTACTCGAGCAGGTCAGGGGAGCCC. This translates into CASSYSSRSGEP. The full CDR3 protein reads CASSYSSRSGEPQHF.

This clone was detected many times. CDR3 sequence reads: CASRPTGRETQYF. The sequenced part of the CDR3 DNA is TGTGCCAGCAGGCCTACAGGGAGGGAGACC. The chain employs TRBV7-2 and TRBJ2-5, with D tentatively TRBD1 or TRBD2 (6 bases each). The CDR3 is cut off 3 residues early in the read; its end comes from the germline J gene. Trimming took 6 bases from V and 5 from J, leaving 13 bases between them. The CDR3 is 13 amino acids. Germline V CDR1 and CDR2: SGHTA, FQGNSA.

This clone was detected only a few times. The CDR3 end is not reached by the read, which stops 3 residues before it; the germline J gene fills it in. The chain is built from TRBV2 and TRBJ1-1; D might be TRBD1 (5 bases). The CDR3 spans 14 residues. CDR1 is SNHLY, CDR2 FYNNEI, per germline. Between the trimmed V and J ends, which lost 8 bases and 5 bases, there was a span of 18 bases. The CDR3 bases that were read are TGTGCCAGCCGCGGGGGGGAAGTTTGGACTGAA. Translation gives CASRGGEVWTE. The complete CDR3 reads CASRGGEVWTEAFF. The full variable domain, in which reference TRBV2 and TRBJ1-1 provide the parts outside the CDR3, is EPEVTQTPSHQVTQMGQEVILRCVPISNHLYFYWYRQILGQKVEFLVSFYNNEISEKSEIFDDQFSVERPDGSNFTLKIRSTKLEDSAMYFCASRGGEVWTEAFFGQGTRLTVV.

Of note for this clone: The read terminates 3 residues ahead of where the CDR3 ends, so the germline J gene completes it. The J gene is TRBJ2-2, the V gene TRBV7-2, with 11 bases lining up with TRBD2. Losses at the gene ends were 5 bases for V and 6 bases for J; bases not matched to a gene: 5. Per the germline V gene, CDR1 is SGHTA and CDR2 is FQGNSA. The CDR3 contains 15 residues. CDR3 DNA, as far as it was read: TGTGCCAGCAGCCTACTAGCGGGGGTCCCCGGGGAG. Amino acid sequence: CASSLLAGVPGE. The CDR3 in full is CASSLLAGVPGELFF.

Remarks on this clone: At one boundary the junction diverges from the germline segment, which might be a read error. Read coverage stops 3 residues before the CDR3 terminus; the germline J gene supplies the remainder. The V call is TRBV6-2 or TRBV6-3, the J call TRBJ2-5; D gene uncertain. The CDR3 has 12 residues. From germline, CDR1 is MNHEY and CDR2 SVGEGT. The CDR3 bases that were read are TGTGCCAGCAGTTACTCACAAGGGACC. Its translation is CASSYSQGT. The whole CDR3 reads CASSYSQGTQYF.

This clone turned up a few times. From the germline J gene comes the end of the CDR3, since the read stops 3 residues before it. The rearrangement links TRBV5-1 to TRBJ2-7, with TRBD1 as a possible D gene (5 bases). The CDR3 contains 14 residues. Germline V CDR1 and CDR2: SGHRS, YFSETQ. V lost 5 bases and J 2 bases, leaving 14 bases between the germline ends. The CDR3 spells CASRTSTGAYEQYF. The sequenced part of the CDR3 DNA is TGCGCCAGCAGAACCTCCACAGGAGCCTACGAG. Full variable domain (rest looked up from reference TRBV5-1 and TRBJ2-7): KAGVTQTPRYLIKTRGQQVTLSCSPISGHRSVSWYQQTPGQGLQFLFEYFSETQRNKGNFPGRFSGRQFSNSRSEMNVSTLELGDSALYLCASRTSTGAYEQYFGPGTRLTVT.

This clone was found many times. At one of its ends the junction is not consistent with the germline gene, which may arise from a read error. The read halts 3 residues ahead of the CDR3 end, with the missing end drawn from the germline J gene. The gene calls are TRBV4-2 and TRBJ1-2; a possible D gene is TRBD1 (5 bases). CDR1 and CDR2 from the germline V gene are LGHNA and YNFKEQ. The length of the CDR3 is 14 residues. This CDR3 is CASSQGEGPYGYTF. CDR3 DNA (partial): TGCGCCAGCAGCCAAGGTGAGGGGCCCTATGGC.

Only a few counts were recorded for this clone. Sequencing ends 3 residues short of the CDR3 end; the germline J gene provides the rest. The rearrangement links TRBV7-2 to TRBJ1-5; D perhaps matches TRBD1 (6 bases). This CDR3 contains 13 residues. Looked up from germline, CDR1 is SGHTA and CDR2 is FQGNSA. V lost 5 bases, J lost 7 bases, and 12 bases lay in between. The CDR3 DNA, read in part, is TGTGCCAGCAGCCCCCCGACAGGACAGCCC. Translating it yields CASSPPTGQP. The entire CDR3 sequence reads CASSPPTGQPQHF.

By proportion, this clone is medium-sized (0.01 to 0.1%). The CDR3 end is not reached by the read, which stops 3 residues before it; the germline J gene fills it in. The chain carries TRBV12-3 or TRBV12-4 and TRBJ1-5, with TRBD1 identical over 9 bases. The CDR3 is 15 amino acids. V gave up 7 bases and J gave up 3 bases; unmatched junction bases: 7. The covered CDR3 bases are TGTGCCAGCAAAACGACAGGGGGAGCCAATCAGCCC. Translation gives CASKTTGGANQP. The full-length CDR3 reads as CASKTTGGANQPQHF.

This clone came up a few times. The sequence runs out 3 residues before the end of the CDR3; the remainder is reconstructed from the germline J gene. The chain has TRBV7-2 and TRBJ1-2; a weak D match, TRBD1 (6 bases). The germline gives CDR1 SGHTA, CDR2 FQGNSA. CDR3 length: 15 amino acids. The V gene lost 5 bases and the J gene lost 2 bases, with 15 bases spanning the gap. The CDR3 DNA, read in part, is TGTGCCAGCAGCCCTATTGGACAGAGGAACTATGGC. It specifies CASSPIGQRNYG. The whole CDR3 reads CASSPIGQRNYGYTF.

This clone is medium-sized. One end of the junction fails to match germline, which may point to a read error. The sequence runs out 3 residues before the end of the CDR3; the remainder is reconstructed from the germline J gene. This chain uses TRBV12-3 or TRBV12-4 with TRBJ2-1; 11 bases align to TRBD2. The CDR3 totals 15 residues. The sequenced CDR3 bases are TGTGCCAGCAGCTTAGCGGGGGGGCTTTACAATGAG. Encoded protein: CASSLAGGLYNE. The full-length CDR3 reads as CASSLAGGLYNEQFF.

This clone occurred many times. The DNA read from the CDR3 is TGCAGTGTAGGGACTGCCGACTCCTACGAG. Amino acids: CSVGTADSYE. The CDR3 in full is CSVGTADSYEQYF. The chain links TRBV20-1 to TRBJ2-7; TRBD2 might be the D (6 bases). The CDR3 end lies 3 residues beyond the end of the read and is filled in from the germline J gene. The CDR3 is made up of 13 amino acids. CDR1 is DFQATT and CDR2 is SNEGSKA in the germline V gene (reference sequence). V was trimmed by 7 bases and J by 0 bases, leaving 13 bases between them.

This clone was seen only a few times. The read terminates 3 residues ahead of where the CDR3 ends, so the germline J gene completes it. The rearrangement uses TRBV19 and TRBJ1-1, with 11 positions matching TRBD1. Germline V CDR1 and CDR2: LNHDA, SQIVND (reference sequence). This CDR3 region has 14 residues. Trimming took 3 bases from V and 4 from J; bases not matched to a gene: 1. CDR3 amino acids: CASSMGQGGTEAFF. Incomplete CDR3 DNA: TGTGCCAGTAGTATGGGACAGGGGGGCACTGAA.